This T cell receptor beta chain was retrieved from a study of blood T cell repertoires in COVID-19. V dropped 5 bases and J dropped 4 bases, with 21 bases sitting between them. This CDR3 has 17 amino acids. Germline values: CDR1 SGHVS, CDR2 FNYEAQ. Those enrolled, adults aged roughly 18 to 90 years, came from 20 to 25 US areas. Participant-reported clinical history was the basis for cohort assignment. As processed by the authors: Estimation of nucleated cell counts relied on the amplification of reference gene primers. Sequencing was performed with immunoSEQ multiplex PCR; in TCRdb, only in-frame clones are kept and a portion is missing. The V and J calls and clone size were taken over from that table, and D and trimming were inferred from the DNA. Among about 240,000 clones listed, 75% to 90% were seen once.

Sequenced sample: PBMCs or T cells enriched from blood (not recorded which). The TCR comes from a woman in her 30s who had recovered from COVID-19. V usage is TRBV7-6 and J usage is TRBJ1-5, with D possibly TRBD1 on 6 matching bases. The CDR3 protein is CASSPVGASGLNQPQHF. CDR3 bases: TGTGCCAGCAGCCCCGTGGGGGCCTCGGGGTTGAATCAGCCCCAGCATTTT.